A single sample is the source of the 32 T cell receptor beta chains below, sequenced in a study of blood T cells in healthy people across ages. Together with a sample-barcoded 5' primer, a J-beta primer mix was included in a second PCR lasting about 7 to 11 cycles. Via MiXCR, TCRdb re-called the 5' RACE reads, giving one row per CDR3 protein. The sample has 1.5 million or so distinct CDR3 sequences, around 42% seen once. Material: blood. These TCRs come from a woman younger than 30 in good health.

J is TRBJ2-7 and V is TRBV20-1; D not certain. This CDR3 is 14 amino acids long. Deletions cut 3 bases from V and 5 bases from J, with 17 bases between. Germline V lookup: CDR1 DFQATT, CDR2 SNEGSKA (reference sequence). As DNA, the CDR3 is TGCAGTGCTAGCACTCTCCGGCAGCTCGACGAGCAGTACTTC. Its translation: CSASTLRQLDEQYF.

Note on this clonotype: With a much larger clone just one base away, this may be a read error. The rearrangement links TRBV6-5 to TRBJ1-2; 9 bases line up with TRBD1. This CDR3 region has 13 residues. Germline-derived CDR1 and CDR2 are MNHEY and SVGAGI. CDR3 amino acids: CAGSQDRGDGYTF. CDR3 nucleotide sequence: TGTGCCGGCAGTCAGGACAGGGGCGATGGCTACACCTTC.

This clonotype appeared once. The J gene is TRBJ1-2, the V gene TRBV7-9; D possibly corresponds to TRBD1 (6 bases). The CDR3 has 14 residues. CDR1 and CDR2 from the germline V gene are SEHNR and FQNEAQ (reference sequence). Trimming shortened V by 8 bases and J by 0 bases, and 13 bases separated the two germline ends. The CDR3 DNA follows: TGTGCCAGCGGACTGGACAGCGCTAACTATGGCTACACCTTC. This codes for CASGLDSANYGYTF.

The V gene is TRBV2, the J gene TRBJ2-6; D unresolved. Germline V gives CDR1 SNHLY, CDR2 FYNNEI. The CDR3 is 16 residues long. Trimming took off 1 base at V and 3 bases at J, with 10 bases between the two ends. CDR3 region: CASSEDGAGGANVLTF. The CDR3 DNA reads as TGTGCCAGCAGTGAAGACGGAGCTGGTGGGGCCAACGTCCTGACTTTC.

The J gene is TRBJ2-1, the V gene TRBV14; D perhaps matches TRBD1 (6 bases). The CDR3 totals 16 residues. Trimming pared 4 bases from V and 9 bases from J, leaving 22 bases between. Germline CDR1 reads SGHDN; CDR2 reads FVKESK. The CDR3 DNA is TGTGCCAGCAGCCCGATGACAGGCTTCGGTGATGGTGAGCAGTTCTTC. Residues: CASSPMTGFGDGEQFF.

The V and J genes are TRBV28 and TRBJ1-2; D may be TRBD1 (6 bases). Germline V gene lookup returns CDR1 MDHEN and CDR2 SYDVKM. There are 15 residues in the CDR3. V lost 1 base, J lost 1 base, and 10 bases lay in between. DNA for the CDR3: TGTGCCAGCAGTTTATTTGTGGACAGTAACTATGGCTACACCTTC. Encoded protein: CASSLFVDSNYGYTF.

This chain uses TRBV4-1 with TRBJ2-7, with 14 bases identical to TRBD2. Trimming cost V 1 base and J 7 bases; bases outside gene matches: 9. There are 17 residues in the CDR3. The germline CDR1 and CDR2 sequences are MGHRA and YSYEKL. The CDR3 DNA reads TGCGCCAGCAGCCAAGGAGTTGGGACTAGCGGGAGCTATGAGCAGTACTTC. Translating it yields CASSQGVGTSGSYEQYF.

V and J are TRBV6-2 or TRBV6-3 and TRBJ2-1; 12 bases are shared with TRBD2. The CDR3 has 16 residues. The V and J ends lost 0 bases and 7 bases, in that order; junction bases with no gene match: 4. CDR1 is MNHEY, CDR2 SVGEGT, per germline. Written as DNA, the CDR3 is TGTGCCAGCAGTTACTCGCTAGCGGGGGGGCGGAATGAGCAGTTCTTC. This codes for CASSYSLAGGRNEQFF.

The chain carries TRBV9 and TRBJ2-4; D could derive from TRBD1 or TRBD2 (5 bases each). Germline-derived CDR1 and CDR2 are SGDLS and YYNGEE. V lost 3 bases to trimming and J lost 3 bases, with 31 bases between them. CDR3 length equals 21 residues. The CDR3 DNA is TGTGCCAGCAGCGAAAGGAGACTTGGGGGAGCCCAAAAAGTGGACAAAAACATTCAGTACTTC. Protein product: CASSERRLGGAQKVDKNIQYF. Combining the CDR3 with reference TRBV9 and TRBJ2-4 gives the whole variable domain DSGVTQTPKHLITATGQRVTLRCSPRSGDLSVYWYQQSLDQGLQFLIQYYNGEERAKGNILERFSAQQFPDLHSELNLSSLELGDSALYFCASSERRLGGAQKVDKNIQYFGAGTRLSVL.

This clonotype turned up a few times. This rearrangement joins TRBV5-1 to TRBJ2-7; the D is unclear. The V gene's germline CDR1 is SGHRS and CDR2 YFSETQ. The CDR3 extends over 16 amino acids. Trimming pared 1 base from V and 0 bases from J, leaving 14 bases between. CDR3 in amino acids: CASSLSGQLVSYEQYF. The CDR3 coding sequence is TGCGCCAGCAGCTTGAGTGGGCAGTTAGTCTCCTACGAGCAGTACTTC.

This clonotype has more than one count but fewer than ten. The chain has TRBV7-9 and TRBJ1-6; no firm D call. This CDR3 has 13 residues. Looked up from germline, CDR1 is SEHNR and CDR2 is FQNEAQ (reference sequence). With 1 base removed from V and 14 bases from J, the gap between germline ends came to 12 bases. CDR3 in amino acids: CASSLGGVSALHF. Here the CDR3 DNA reads TGTGCCAGCAGCTTAGGGGGAGTTTCGGCCCTCCACTTT.

The chain has TRBV9 and TRBJ1-1; D not resolved. The CDR3 is 14 residues long. Looked up from germline, CDR1 is SGDLS and CDR2 is YYNGEE. V was cut by 0 bases and J by 4 bases, with 10 bases left in between. The CDR3 nucleotides read TGTGCCAGCAGCGTAGTCGGGGATGGCACTGAAGCTTTCTTT. It translates to CASSVVGDGTEAFF.

This clonotype was observed a few times. The rearrangement links TRBV9 to TRBJ1-3, with a tentative D call TRBD1 (6 bases). The CDR3 runs to 19 residues. Trimming cost V 0 bases and J 1 base, with 20 bases left between them. The germline V gene has CDR1 SGDLS and CDR2 YYNGEE. CDR3 amino acids: CASSVVRPRQAPSGNTIYF. As DNA, the CDR3 is TGTGCCAGCAGCGTAGTGCGCCCTCGACAGGCGCCTTCTGGAAACACCATATATTTT.

This clonotype turned up a few times. The CDR3 coding sequence is TGCAGTGAAGACAGCCCCTACGAGCAGTACTTC. This codes for CSEDSPYEQYF. The chain carries TRBV20-1 and TRBJ2-7; weak D call: TRBD1 (5 bases). This CDR3 comprises 11 residues. Germline CDR1 is DFQATT and CDR2 is SNEGSKA (reference sequence). Trimming left V 7 bases short and J 2 bases short, with 9 bases between.

A few counts support this clonotype. The rearrangement joins TRBV28 to TRBJ1-5; no firm D call. Trimming shortened V by 8 bases and J by 7 bases, and 3 bases separated the two germline ends. The CDR3 loop spans 9 amino acids. Germline-derived CDR1 and CDR2 are MDHEN and SYDVKM. DNA of the CDR3: TGTGCCAGCGCCCAGCCCCAGCATTTT. Residues: CASAQPQHF.

The chain carries TRBV25-1 and TRBJ2-4; no reliable D call. V shed 6 bases and J shed 3 bases, with 6 bases lying between them. The CDR3 runs 12 residues. Germline V lookup: CDR1 MGHDK, CDR2 SYGVNS. The CDR3 DNA reads TGTGCCAGCAGAGCAGACAAAAACATTCAGTACTTC. Translated: CASRADKNIQYF.

The genes are TRBV7-2 and TRBJ1-1, with 8 bases lining up with TRBD1. This CDR3 has 13 amino acids. Germline assignment: CDR1 SGHTA and CDR2 FQGNSA. V was pared by 1 base and J by 11 bases, with 6 bases of the junction left unmatched. The CDR3: CASSLGDRLGAFF. CDR3 in DNA: TGTGCCAGCAGCTTAGGGGACAGGCTTGGGGCTTTCTTT.

The V call is TRBV28, the J call TRBJ2-1; tentatively, D is TRBD2 (6 bases). The CDR3 has 16 amino acids. Trimming cost V 6 bases and J 1 base, with 16 bases left between them. The germline gives CDR1 MDHEN, CDR2 SYDVKM. The CDR3 here is CASSSILAQSYNEQFF. CDR3 DNA: TGTGCCAGCAGCTCCATACTAGCTCAGTCCTACAATGAGCAGTTCTTC.

The chain uses TRBV6-5 and TRBJ2-2, with 10 bases fitting TRBD2. V shed 7 bases, J shed 4 bases, and the junction held 9 bases outside the gene matches. The CDR3 runs to 16 residues. The V gene's germline CDR1 is MNHEY and CDR2 SVGAGI. CDR3 nucleotide sequence: TGTGCCAGCACCATGACTAGCGGGCTAGCCACCGGGGAGCTGTTTTTT. Translated: CASTMTSGLATGELFF.

The chain combines TRBV12-3 or TRBV12-4 with TRBJ1-4; 9 nucleotides align to TRBD1. V shed 6 bases, J shed 7 bases, and the junction held 6 bases outside the gene matches. The length of the CDR3 is 14 residues. CDR3 DNA sequence: TGTGCCAGCAGCACGACAGGGGGTTCTGAAAAACTGTTTTTT. This sequence encodes CASSTTGGSEKLFF.

This clonotype was observed a few times. V is TRBV3-1 and J is TRBJ2-7; D might be TRBD2 (6 bases). The V and J ends lost 0 bases and 6 bases respectively, with 12 bases between them. Germline loops: CDR1 LGHDT, CDR2 YNNKEL (reference sequence). This CDR3 has 14 residues. CDR3 loop: CASSQDRSSAEQYF. For the CDR3, the DNA is TGTGCCAGCAGCCAAGATCGCTCTAGCGCCGAGCAGTACTTC.

This clonotype was seen only once. The V gene is TRBV13, the J gene TRBJ2-3; D ambiguous. The CDR3 runs 16 residues. Deletions cut 4 bases from V and 2 bases from J, with 16 bases between. CDR1 is PRHDT, CDR2 FYEKMQ, per germline (reference sequence). The CDR3 is CASSSQIRKNTDTQYF. CDR3 in DNA: TGTGCCAGCAGCTCACAGATCCGAAAAAACACAGATACGCAGTATTTT.

The V call is TRBV7-8, the J call TRBJ2-7; weak D call: TRBD1 (5 bases). Judging by the DNA end, TRBJ2-5 fits better; the J call may be wrong. The CDR3 extends over 18 amino acids. Germline V lookup: CDR1 SGHVS, CDR2 FQNEAQ. Here the CDR3 reads CASSRKRSTGSLGETQYF. The CDR3 bases are TGTGCCAGCAGCCGGAAACGATCAACAGGTTCTCTGGGAGAGACCCAGTACTTC.

The chain carries TRBV23-1 and TRBJ1-1; TRBD1 aligns across 8 bases. TRBV23-1 is identified as an open reading frame with a role that is uncertain. This CDR3 contains 17 residues. CDR3 sequence: CASLQAGGISMNTEAFF. CDR3 bases: TGCGCTTCCCTCCAGGCAGGGGGCATAAGCATGAACACTGAAGCTTTCTTT.

This rearrangement joins TRBV28 to TRBJ1-4; tentatively, D is TRBD1 (6 bases). The germline V and J ends were trimmed by 4 bases and 3 bases, with 21 bases remaining between them. CDR3 length: 18 residues. Germline V CDR1 and CDR2: MDHEN, SYDVKM. Written as DNA, the CDR3 is TGTGCCAGCAGTTCTCCACTCAGAACAGGGCTTTCTAATGAAAAACTGTTTTTT. This translates into CASSSPLRTGLSNEKLFF.

V usage is TRBV7-2 and J usage is TRBJ2-4; 10 nucleotides match TRBD2. There are 16 residues in the CDR3. With V trimmed by 3 bases and J by 15 bases, 17 bases remained unmatched. Germline V CDR1 and CDR2: SGHTA, FQGNSA. CDR3 DNA: TGTGCCAGCAGCTTCGGCGGAAGACTAGCGGGTGCCACGACGTACTTC. Its protein product is CASSFGGRLAGATTYF.

This clonotype was observed once. This chain uses TRBV12-3 or TRBV12-4 with TRBJ2-4, with TRBD1 as a possible D gene (6 bases). The J call may be mistaken, given a closer DNA end match to TRBJ2-7. This CDR3 has 16 amino acids. The CDR3 sequence is CASSQPRGTPTYEQYF. CDR3 coding DNA: TGTGCCAGCAGCCAACCCAGGGGCACCCCTACCTACGAGCAGTACTTC.

V and J are TRBV13 and TRBJ2-5; D gene ambiguous. V was cut by 5 bases and J by 5 bases, with 12 bases left in between. The CDR3 is made up of 13 amino acids. Germline V gives CDR1 PRHDT, CDR2 FYEKMQ (reference sequence). In DNA, the CDR3 is TGTGCCAGCAGCCAACGCCCACGGGAGACCCAGTACTTC. As protein: CASSQRPRETQYF.

The chain couples TRBV5-1 to TRBJ2-7; perhaps D is TRBD1 or TRBD2 (6 bases each). The germline V gene has CDR1 SGHRS and CDR2 YFSETQ. Deletions cut 1 base from V and 0 bases from J, with 11 bases between. The CDR3 contains 15 residues. The DNA of the CDR3 is TGCGCCAGCAGCTTGCAGGCGGGACACTCCTACGAGCAGTACTTC. Its protein is CASSLQAGHSYEQYF.

This chain joins TRBV4-1 and TRBJ2-1; TRBD2 matches at 13 bases. CDR1 is MGHRA, CDR2 YSYEKL, per germline. The CDR3 has 16 amino acids. Losses at the gene ends were 3 bases for V and 9 bases for J; bases not matched to a gene: 8. In DNA, the CDR3 is TGCGCCAGCAGCCAGGGGGGGACTAGCGGGGTAACTGAGCAGTTCTTC. Its protein product is CASSQGGTSGVTEQFF.

The V gene is TRBV9, the J gene TRBJ2-6; 10 nucleotides agree with TRBD2. The CDR3 length is 20 residues. J lost 4 bases, V lost 4 bases, and 17 bases had no gene match. Germline V gene lookup returns CDR1 SGDLS and CDR2 YYNGEE. DNA of the CDR3: TGTGCCAGCAGCCCATCGTCTGGCAGCGGGAGGGCCCCCGGGGCCAACGTCCTGACTTTC. Its protein is CASSPSSGSGRAPGANVLTF.

This rearrangement joins TRBV20-1 to TRBJ2-7, with TRBD1 matching over 8 bases. The CDR3 loop spans 15 amino acids. V shed 2 bases, J shed 3 bases, and the junction held 9 bases outside the gene matches. Germline V gene lookup returns CDR1 DFQATT and CDR2 SNEGSKA (reference sequence). The CDR3 here is CSARPVVGQVYEQYF. As DNA, the CDR3 is TGCAGTGCTAGACCCGTCGTGGGACAGGTCTACGAGCAGTACTTC.